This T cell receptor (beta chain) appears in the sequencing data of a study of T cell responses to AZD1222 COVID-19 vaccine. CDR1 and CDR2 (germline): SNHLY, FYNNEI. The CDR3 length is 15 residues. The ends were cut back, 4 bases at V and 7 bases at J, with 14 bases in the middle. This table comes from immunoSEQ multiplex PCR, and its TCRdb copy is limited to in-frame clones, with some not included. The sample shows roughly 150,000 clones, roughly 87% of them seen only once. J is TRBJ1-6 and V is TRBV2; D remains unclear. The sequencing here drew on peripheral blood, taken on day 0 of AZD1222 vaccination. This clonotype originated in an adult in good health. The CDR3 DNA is TGTGCCAGCAGTGGAGAAGTCGCGGGAAATTCACCCCTCCACTTT. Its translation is CASSGEVAGNSPLHF.